This TCR beta chain was observed in a study of patients and donors after allogeneic stem cell transplantation. This clonotype appeared a few times. TCRdb re-derived calls from the RT-PCR reads in MiXCR, one entry per CDR3 protein. The sample holds 400,000 to 450,000 distinct CDR3 sequences, 16% seen once. Trimming left V 7 bases short and J 7 bases short, with 23 bases between. The CDR3 has 16 amino acids. The germline CDR1 and CDR2 sequences are SNHLY and FYNNEI. The sample consisted of blood, either unsorted or a sorted T cell fraction (not recorded which). The rearrangement uses TRBV2 and TRBJ2-1; maybe TRBD2 (6 bases). The TCR sequence derives from a human donor who was either an allogeneic HSCT recipient or a stem cell or donor lymphocyte infusion donor (not recorded which). It is not recorded whose cells these are; they may come from a transplant donor. The CDR3 DNA reads TGTGCCAGCAACAACCGAGTAAGGGACTTTCTAAATGAGCAGTTCTTC. Encoded protein: CASNNRVRDFLNEQFF.